The 10 T cell receptor beta chains given below trace back to one sample, sequenced in a study of Tregs in tolerant kidney transplant recipients (dated by TCRdb to between 2018 and 2021). Libraries came from the immunoSEQ multiplex PCR assay. TCRdb provides this immuneACCESS table in a form limited to in-frame rearrangements. Some clones are lacking; in checked studies, under half of them reflect an unresolved V gene, and why the rest are absent is not known. The sample table includes 5,300 or so clones. The biggest ten clones account for roughly 7% of the sample. Transplants used related donors with nonmyeloablative bone marrow transplantation; mixed chimerism was transient in the human trials. The sample here was CD4+ T cells from blood (PBMCs), taken about 15 months after the transplant. The receptors come from a human patient who received a combined kidney and bone marrow transplant. After a transplant, some T cells may have been passed on by the graft donor.

Comments on this clone: The CDR3 end lies 3 residues beyond the end of the read and is filled in from the germline J gene. The V gene is TRBV4-2, the J gene TRBJ2-5; 8 positions agree with TRBD2. The V gene's germline CDR1 is LGHNA and CDR2 YNFKEQ. CDR3 length: 16 amino acids. Trimming at V came to 1 base and at J to 4 bases, leaving 8 bases not matched to a gene. The chain's CDR3 is CASSQGGSGGGETQYF. The covered CDR3 bases are TGTGCCAGCAGCCAAGGAGGAAGCGGGGGAGGAGAGACC.

As concerns this clone: The CDR3 is cut off 3 residues early in the read; its end comes from the germline J gene. The rearrangement links TRBV20-1 to TRBJ2-2; D is perhaps TRBD1 (6 bases). CDR1 and CDR2 (germline): DFQATT, SNEGSKA (reference sequence). The CDR3 is 14 amino acids. Trimming removed 6 bases from V and 0 bases from J, with 11 bases in between. The CDR3 DNA, read in part, is TGCAGTGCCACAGGGTTCGCGAACACCGGGGAG. This encodes CSATGFANTGE. The complete CDR3 reads CSATGFANTGELFF.

Points on this clone: The sequence runs out 3 residues before the end of the CDR3; the remainder is reconstructed from the germline J gene. The gene calls are TRBV18 and TRBJ1-6; perhaps TRBD1 as D (5 bases). The V end lost 3 bases, the J end lost 5 bases, and 8 bases lay between the germline ends. This CDR3 has 14 amino acids. Germline V CDR1 and CDR2: KGHSH, LQKENI. CDR3 region: CASSPTAHNSPLHF. The part of the CDR3 DNA that was read is TGTGCCAGCTCACCGACAGCTCATAATTCACCC.

A word on this clone: The sequence runs out 3 residues before the end of the CDR3; the remainder is reconstructed from the germline J gene. V gene TRBV19 combines with J gene TRBJ1-5; 8 bases match TRBD1. V was clipped by 5 bases and J by 4 bases; unmatched bases: 19. From germline, CDR1 is LNHDA and CDR2 SQIVND (reference sequence). This CDR3 spans 19 amino acids. This CDR3 reads CASSVDSTGANVWNQPQHF. The part of the CDR3 DNA that was read is TGTGCCAGTAGTGTCGATTCGACAGGGGCAAATGTTTGGAATCAGCCC.

To note about this clone: The CDR3 goes on 3 residues after the read ends, and that part is filled in from the germline J gene. The rearrangement links TRBV30 to TRBJ2-1; D is possibly TRBD2 (5 bases). From germline, CDR1 is GTSNPN and CDR2 SVGIG (reference sequence). V was clipped by 4 bases and J by 3 bases, with 13 bases between them. CDR3 length equals 14 residues. The CDR3 bases that were read are TGTGCCTGGAATTCCGCGGGCCACTACAATGAG. Its translation is CAWNSAGHYNE. The entire CDR3 protein is CAWNSAGHYNEQFF.

Its frequency marks this clone as medium-sized. The read ends 3 residues early relative to the CDR3; the germline J gene fills the gap. This rearrangement joins TRBV20-1 to TRBJ2-3; 11 nucleotides agree with TRBD2. V trimming: 3 bases; J trimming: 2 bases; junction bases outside the gene matches: 7. This CDR3 comprises 16 residues. Germline CDR1 DFQATT, CDR2 SNEGSKA (reference sequence). The sequenced CDR3 bases are TGCAGTGCTAGGGATTTACTAGCGGGAGACACAGATACG. Translated: CSARDLLAGDTDT. The entire CDR3 sequence reads CSARDLLAGDTDTQYF.

Details on this clone: Read sequence stops 3 residues before the CDR3 end, and the germline J gene provides the missing end. The chain links TRBV5-1 to TRBJ2-3; D is unclear. Trimming removed 4 bases from V and 6 bases from J, with 9 bases in between. The CDR3 runs to 12 residues. Germline V gives CDR1 SGHRS, CDR2 YFSETQ. The CDR3 loop is CASSPRQDTQYF. The CDR3 DNA, read in part, is TGCGCCAGCAGCCCAAGGCAGGATACG.

Of note for this clone: The read terminates 3 residues ahead of where the CDR3 ends, so the germline J gene completes it. The chain carries TRBV20-1 and TRBJ1-1; no clear D gene. Trimming took off 0 bases at V and 6 bases at J, with 11 bases between the two ends. This CDR3 is 13 amino acids long. Per the germline V gene, CDR1 is DFQATT and CDR2 is SNEGSKA (reference sequence). This CDR3 is CSARDLRRSEAFF. Partial CDR3 DNA: TGCAGTGCTAGAGATTTGCGGAGGTCTGAA.

Remarks on this clone: The missing CDR3 end, 3 residues past where the read stops, is filled in from the germline J gene. The rearrangement uses TRBV29-1 and TRBJ2-3; weak D call: TRBD2 (6 bases). This CDR3 has 12 amino acids. Germline V gene lookup returns CDR1 SQVTM and CDR2 ANQGSEA. Deletions cut 4 bases from V and 4 bases from J, with 9 bases between. Incomplete CDR3 DNA: TGCAGCGTTGTGGAGGGTCCAGATACG. Its translation: CSVVEGPDT. The whole CDR3 reads CSVVEGPDTQYF.

As to this clone: The read stops 3 residues short of the end of the CDR3; the missing end is completed from the germline J gene. The gene calls are TRBV19 and TRBJ2-3; 11 bases map to TRBD2. Germline V gives CDR1 LNHDA, CDR2 SQIVND (reference sequence). This CDR3 contains 14 residues. The CDR3 bases that were read are TGTGCCAGTAGCCGTGGGACTAGCGGCACGACG. Translating gives CASSRGTSGTT. From start to end, the CDR3 is CASSRGTSGTTQYF.